A selection of T cell receptor beta chains follows, all from one sample in a study of response to subunit inactivated influenza vaccine. TCRdb itself ran the RT-PCR reads through MiXCR, one entry per CDR3 protein. The repertoire holds about 800,000 distinct CDR3 sequences, 21% seen once, with roughly a tenth in the top ten. The source was PBMCs from blood, collected less than 6 days after vaccination. All receptors come from a man in his fifties or sixties who received an inactivated influenza vaccine. Each CDR3 is given without its conserved first and last residue.

CDR3 protein	J gene	V gene
ATSDFAGIGTDTQY	TRBJ2-3	TRBV24-1
ASSSFAGTSGNEQF	TRBJ2-1	TRBV4-2
AWSASGTPGDGYT	TRBJ1-2	TRBV30
ASSRYVGTEAF	TRBJ1-1	TRBV12-3/TRBV12-4
SARSGRNYEQY	TRBJ2-7	TRBV20-1
ASSYHGANYGFT	TRBJ1-2	TRBV7-9
ASSARGPDGELF	TRBJ2-2	TRBV6-1
AWMFATEAF	TRBJ1-1	TRBV30
ASIGTDTQY	TRBJ2-3	TRBV12-3/TRBV12-4
ASSFSGSRTDTQY	TRBJ2-3	TRBV5-6
ASGLGGGGQETQY	TRBJ2-5	TRBV12-3/TRBV12-4
ASSARVVLDTQY	TRBJ2-3	TRBV7-2
ASSWTGRDETQY	TRBJ2-5	TRBV4-1
ASSYSTVSTDTQY	TRBJ2-3	TRBV6-5
SAAGTSGRWYTGELF	TRBJ2-2	TRBV20-1
SVVEGVYEQY	TRBJ2-7	TRBV29-1
ASTTPLAGVYEQF	TRBJ2-1	TRBV12-3/TRBV12-4
ASSPGGDLQPQH	TRBJ1-5	TRBV7-6
ASSQDLSTTDTQY	TRBJ2-3	TRBV4-2
ASNLNDGYT	TRBJ1-2	TRBV7-9
ASSVRTETQY	TRBJ2-5	TRBV12-3/TRBV12-4
ASRPWGGENEKLF	TRBJ1-4	TRBV10-2
ASSLEGAPTEAF	TRBJ1-1	TRBV7-9
ASRILDRVNTEAF	TRBJ1-1	TRBV7-2
ASSERTGEYEQY	TRBJ2-7	TRBV6-1
SARDGYNQPQH	TRBJ1-5	TRBV20-1
SAERGNSDTQY	TRBJ2-3	TRBV20-1
ASSSQGADTQY	TRBJ2-3	TRBV7-2
SARGQLDQETQY	TRBJ2-5	TRBV20-1
SARDRGGWQETQY	TRBJ2-5	TRBV20-1
ASSQSGTANSPLH	TRBJ1-6	TRBV4-3
AISLTGHETQY	TRBJ2-5	TRBV10-3
ASSLLGRGSSTDTQY	TRBJ2-3	TRBV27
ASTQTSGNYEQY	TRBJ2-7	TRBV7-2
SARWGGKNTEAF	TRBJ1-1	TRBV20-1
ASSSFGRRRAYNEQF	TRBJ2-1	TRBV7-6
ASSEGLDGNEQF	TRBJ2-1	TRBV6-1
ASSLERAAETQY	TRBJ2-5	TRBV5-4
SARDYGRGQETQY	TRBJ2-5	TRBV20-1
ASSFGASGNNEQF	TRBJ2-1	TRBV5-4
ASSRYSGAMRETQY	TRBJ2-5	TRBV6-1
ASSDRRNNGYT	TRBJ1-2	TRBV25-1
ASSLARNTGELF	TRBJ2-2	TRBV7-2
SAYPQGPNYGYT	TRBJ1-2	TRBV20-1
ASSQTPHGGGQPQH	TRBJ1-5	TRBV3-1
SAAREGGPGETQY	TRBJ2-5	TRBV20-1
SAQSGLLGNTEAF	TRBJ1-1	TRBV20-1
ARSQQGPPTF	TRBJ1-1	TRBV3-1
SVEVWDVAETQY	TRBJ2-5	TRBV29-1
ASSWPRESHNEQF	TRBJ2-1	TRBV6-5
SVHSSGRGNEQF	TRBJ2-1	TRBV20-1
ASRRQGSSYEQY	TRBJ2-7	TRBV28
ASSYGRGGRSEQF	TRBJ2-1	TRBV6-5
ASSYSGTGRYGYT	TRBJ1-2	TRBV5-1
ASSSLGTDIYGYT	TRBJ1-2	TRBV7-2